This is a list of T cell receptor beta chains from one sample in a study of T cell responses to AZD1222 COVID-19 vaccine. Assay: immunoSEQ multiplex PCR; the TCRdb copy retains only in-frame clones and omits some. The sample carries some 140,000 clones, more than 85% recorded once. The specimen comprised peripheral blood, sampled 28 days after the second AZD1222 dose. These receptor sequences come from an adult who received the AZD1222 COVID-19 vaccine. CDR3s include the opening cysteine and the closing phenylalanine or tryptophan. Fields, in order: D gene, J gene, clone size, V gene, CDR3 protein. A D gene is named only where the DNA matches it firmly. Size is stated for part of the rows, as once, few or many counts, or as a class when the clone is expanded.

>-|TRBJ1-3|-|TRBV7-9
CASSDPGLLFNQSGNTIYF
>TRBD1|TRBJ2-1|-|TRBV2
CASSSGTGGINEQFF
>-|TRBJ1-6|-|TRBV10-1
CASSEGLNSPLHF
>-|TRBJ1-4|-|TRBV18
CASSPNRGDEKLFF
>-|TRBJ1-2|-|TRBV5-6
CASSLVGYGYTF
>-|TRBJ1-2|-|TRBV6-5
CASRTGMHGYTF
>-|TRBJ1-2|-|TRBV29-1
CSVGVQEANYGYTF
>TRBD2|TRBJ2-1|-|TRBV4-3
CASSPGLAGVRFF
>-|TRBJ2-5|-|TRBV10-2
CASHEGLAGTQYF
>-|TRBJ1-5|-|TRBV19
CASSISQVGNQPQHF
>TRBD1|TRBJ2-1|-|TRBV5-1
CASSPGQGLKNEQFF
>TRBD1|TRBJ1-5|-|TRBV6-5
CASRSGTAGNQPQHF
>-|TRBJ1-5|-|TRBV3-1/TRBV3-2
CASSQTRVVAPQHF
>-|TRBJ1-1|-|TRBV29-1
CSVSRNTEAFF
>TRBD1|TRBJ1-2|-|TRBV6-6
CASRAGQNNYGYTF
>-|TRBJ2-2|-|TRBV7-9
CASSPPLRLANTGELFF
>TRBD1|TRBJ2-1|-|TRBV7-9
CASSLYRGTYNEQFF
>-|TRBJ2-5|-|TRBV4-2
CASSQGGASSQETQYF
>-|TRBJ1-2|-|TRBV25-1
CASSTGTNYGYTF
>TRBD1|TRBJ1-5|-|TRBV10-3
CAISRSGQGGGQPQHF
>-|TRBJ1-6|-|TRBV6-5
CASSPRGPNSPLHF
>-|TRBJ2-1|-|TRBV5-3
CARSPNRRAHPFNEQFF
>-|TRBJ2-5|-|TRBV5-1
CASRGEETQYF
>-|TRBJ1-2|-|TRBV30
CAWPTEIFNYGYTF
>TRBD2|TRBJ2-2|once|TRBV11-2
CASSPGGSRNTGELFF
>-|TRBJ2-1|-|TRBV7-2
CASSSPGDGFSSYNEQFF
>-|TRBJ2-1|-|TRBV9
CASSVEPKGGEQFF
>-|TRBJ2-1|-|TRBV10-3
CAISESKGIGRNEQFF
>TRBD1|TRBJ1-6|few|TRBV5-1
CASSFTGGESAGPLHF
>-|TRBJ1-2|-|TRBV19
CASRNLLGPLGDGYTF
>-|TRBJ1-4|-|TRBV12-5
CASVVAEEKLFF
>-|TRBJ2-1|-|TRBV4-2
CASSHFPTSDYEQFF
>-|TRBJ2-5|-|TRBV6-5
CASSQTRTETQYF
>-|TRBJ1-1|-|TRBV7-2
CASSLKFFSTEAFF
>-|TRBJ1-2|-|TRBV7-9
CASSSRGNYGYTF
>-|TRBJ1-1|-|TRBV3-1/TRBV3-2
CASSHTGDTEAFF
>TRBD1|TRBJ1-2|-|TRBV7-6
CASSLGQGANYGYTF
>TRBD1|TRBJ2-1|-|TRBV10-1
CASSEQGARYNEQFF
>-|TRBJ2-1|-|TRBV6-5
CASSYSTEVQDEQFF
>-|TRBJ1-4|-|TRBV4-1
CASSQGAGQGEKLFF
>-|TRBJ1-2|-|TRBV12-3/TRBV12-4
CASSLWGAGGYTF